The sequence of this T cell receptor (beta chain) was determined in a study of breast tumors, draining lymph nodes, adjacent tissues. Study-wide results and limits: The data were judged consistent with most tumor T cells coming from lymph node and expanding in tumor.

Via MiXCR, TCRdb re-called the multiplex PCR reads, giving one row per CDR3 protein. This table holds 200,000 to 250,000 distinct CDR3 sequences, less than 40% found once. Axillary draining lymph nodes of breast cancer patients supplied the node samples. Germline V gene lookup returns CDR1 SQVTM and CDR2 ANQGSEA. This CDR3 region has 14 residues. The V and J ends lost 7 bases and 6 bases respectively, with 22 bases between them. This clonotype showed up just once. Its matching antigen is unknown. The receptor was isolated from a female donor with breast cancer. Some clones in this sample may be carry-over from other donors' samples. J is TRBJ2-7 and V is TRBV29-1, with D possibly TRBD1 on 5 matching bases. Sample: axillary lymph node tissue. DNA for the CDR3: TGCAGCGCCAAATTTAGGGGCACGATAGGCGAGCAGTACTTC. This encodes CSAKFRGTIGEQYF.